The rows below give T cell receptor beta chains drawn from one sample of a study of identifying expanded T cells in peripheral blood. Clones were sequenced by immunoSEQ multiplex PCR, and TCRdb holds only the in-frame ones, with some missing. The repertoire holds about 86,000 clones, with 70% to 90% as singletons. Sample: blood. Source of these receptors: a person aged 18 to 70 in good health. CDR3s include the opening cysteine and the closing phenylalanine or tryptophan. Fields, in order: V gene, J gene, clone size, D gene, CDR3 DNA, CDR3 protein. D genes are given only for firm matches. Clone size appears in some rows only: once, few, many, or a class for an expanded clone.

v_call: TRBV30
j_call: TRBJ1-1
clone_size: .
d_call: .
cdr3_nt: TGTGCCTGGGGGAGTTGGACCACTGAAGCTTTCTTT
cdr3_aa: CAWGSWTTEAFF

v_call: TRBV4-3
j_call: TRBJ1-2
clone_size: .
d_call: TRBD1
cdr3_nt: TGCGCCAGCAGCCAAGATCTGACCTACTCCGGGACAGGGCGCGGCTACACCTTC
cdr3_aa: CASSQDLTYSGTGRGYTF

v_call: TRBV5-4
j_call: TRBJ1-6
clone_size: .
d_call: .
cdr3_nt: TGTGCCAGCAGCCCCGGGACCAGGGATGGACCAAATTCACCCCTCCACTTT
cdr3_aa: CASSPGTRDGPNSPLHF

v_call: TRBV11-3
j_call: TRBJ1-3
clone_size: .
d_call: .
cdr3_nt: TGTGCCAGCAGCACCGCAGGAAACACCATATATTTT
cdr3_aa: CASSTAGNTIYF

v_call: TRBV19
j_call: TRBJ2-3
clone_size: few
d_call: .
cdr3_nt: TGTGCCAGTAGTATATTACCGGGAAAAGGCACAGATACGCAGTATTTT
cdr3_aa: CASSILPGKGTDTQYF

v_call: TRBV6-5
j_call: TRBJ1-1
clone_size: .
d_call: TRBD1
cdr3_nt: TGTGCCAGCAGAAGAGGGGGCGGCATGAACACTGAAGCTTTCTTT
cdr3_aa: CASRRGGGMNTEAFF

v_call: TRBV27
j_call: TRBJ2-3
clone_size: .
d_call: TRBD2
cdr3_nt: TGTGCCAGCAGCTGGGTCCAGGGAGGGAGAGATACGCAGTATTTT
cdr3_aa: CASSWVQGGRDTQYF

v_call: TRBV7-2
j_call: TRBJ2-1
clone_size: .
d_call: .
cdr3_nt: TGTGCCAGCAGCTCAGGAAATAGTCCCAATGAGCAGTTCTTC
cdr3_aa: CASSSGNSPNEQFF

v_call: TRBV5-4
j_call: TRBJ2-5
clone_size: .
d_call: TRBD1
cdr3_nt: TGTGCCAGCAGCTTGGTGCAGGGGGATAGTGAGACCCAGTACTTC
cdr3_aa: CASSLVQGDSETQYF

v_call: TRBV5-1
j_call: TRBJ2-3
clone_size: .
d_call: TRBD2
cdr3_nt: TGCGCCAGCCAAGAGCGGGGGCTCACAGATACGCAGTATTTT
cdr3_aa: CASQERGLTDTQYF